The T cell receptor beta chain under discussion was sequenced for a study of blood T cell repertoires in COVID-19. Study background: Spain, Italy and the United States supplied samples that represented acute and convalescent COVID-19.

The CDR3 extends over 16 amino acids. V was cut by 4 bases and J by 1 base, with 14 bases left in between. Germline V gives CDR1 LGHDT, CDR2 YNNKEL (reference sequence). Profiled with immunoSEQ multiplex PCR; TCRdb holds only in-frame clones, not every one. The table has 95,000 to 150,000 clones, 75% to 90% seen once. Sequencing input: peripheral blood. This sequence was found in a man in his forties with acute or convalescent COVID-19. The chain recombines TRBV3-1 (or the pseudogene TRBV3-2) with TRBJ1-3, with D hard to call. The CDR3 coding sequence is TGTGCCAGCAGCCTCGGGTTCTCAGATTCTGGAAACACCATATATTTT. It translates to CASSLGFSDSGNTIYF.